The sample holds many counts of the clone carrying this TCR beta chain. Time point here: pre-sensitization, week 0. Treatment denoted: therapeutic diphenylcyclopropenone sensitization with weekly scalp DPC. This sample was taken from a study of human T cells and chemical hapten exposure. TCRdb re-analysed the RACE reads in MiXCR, keeping a single row per CDR3 protein. This table has 300,000 to 450,000 distinct CDR3 sequences, 4.5% to 6% appearing once. This clonotype was obtained from a woman aged 50 to 60 with alopecia areata. Some clones in this sample may be carry-over from other donors' samples. The sequencing used whole blood, collected in connection with sensitization to the hapten diphenylcyclopropenone (DPC).

Here the CDR3 reads CSARGQTNTEAFF. The CDR3 DNA reads TGCAGCGCCAGAGGACAGACTAACACTGAAGCTTTCTTT. This chain joins TRBV29-1 and TRBJ1-1, with D possibly being TRBD1 (6 bases). Germline V lookup: CDR1 SQVTM, CDR2 ANQGSEA. The V end was cut by 7 bases, the J end by 2 bases, with 14 bases between. This CDR3 has 13 amino acids.